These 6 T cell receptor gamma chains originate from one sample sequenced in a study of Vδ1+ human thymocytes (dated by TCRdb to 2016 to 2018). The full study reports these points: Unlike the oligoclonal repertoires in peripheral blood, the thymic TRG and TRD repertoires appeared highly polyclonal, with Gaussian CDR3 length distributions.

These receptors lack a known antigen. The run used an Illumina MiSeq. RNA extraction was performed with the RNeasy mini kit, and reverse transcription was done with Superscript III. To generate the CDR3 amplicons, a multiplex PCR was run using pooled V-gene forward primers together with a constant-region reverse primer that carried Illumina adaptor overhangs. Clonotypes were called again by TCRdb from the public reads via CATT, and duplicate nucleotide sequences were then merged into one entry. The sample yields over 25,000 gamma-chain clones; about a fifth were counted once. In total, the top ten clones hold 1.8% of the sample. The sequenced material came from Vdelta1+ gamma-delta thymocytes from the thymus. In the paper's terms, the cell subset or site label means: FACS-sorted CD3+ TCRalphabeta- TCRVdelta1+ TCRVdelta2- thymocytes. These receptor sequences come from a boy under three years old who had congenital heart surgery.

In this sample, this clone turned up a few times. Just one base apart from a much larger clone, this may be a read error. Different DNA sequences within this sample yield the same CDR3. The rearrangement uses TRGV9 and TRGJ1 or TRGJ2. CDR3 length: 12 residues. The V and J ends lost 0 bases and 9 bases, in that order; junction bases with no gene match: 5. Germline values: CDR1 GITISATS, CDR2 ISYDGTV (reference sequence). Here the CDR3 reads CALWEVPCKKLF. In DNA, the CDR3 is TGTGCCTTGTGGGAGGTGCCTTGTAAGAAACTCTTT.

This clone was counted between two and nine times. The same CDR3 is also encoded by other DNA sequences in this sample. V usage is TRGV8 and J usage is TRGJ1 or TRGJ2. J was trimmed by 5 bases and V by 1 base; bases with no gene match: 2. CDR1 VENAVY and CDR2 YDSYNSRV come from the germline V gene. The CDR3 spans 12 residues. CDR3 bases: TGTGCCACCTGGGATAGAAATTATAAGAAACTCTTT. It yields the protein CATWDRNYKKLF.

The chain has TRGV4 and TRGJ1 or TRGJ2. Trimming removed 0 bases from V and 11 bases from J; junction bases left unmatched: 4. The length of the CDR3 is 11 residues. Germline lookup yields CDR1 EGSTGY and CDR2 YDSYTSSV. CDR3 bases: TGTGCCACCTGGGATGGGCTACAGAAACTCTTT. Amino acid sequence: CATWDGLQKLF.

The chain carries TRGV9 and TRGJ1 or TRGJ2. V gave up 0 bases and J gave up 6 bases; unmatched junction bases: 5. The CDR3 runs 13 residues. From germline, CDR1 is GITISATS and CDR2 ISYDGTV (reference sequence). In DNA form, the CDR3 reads TGTGCCTTGTGGGAGGTGCAGTTTTATAAGAAACTCTTT. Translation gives CALWEVQFYKKLF.

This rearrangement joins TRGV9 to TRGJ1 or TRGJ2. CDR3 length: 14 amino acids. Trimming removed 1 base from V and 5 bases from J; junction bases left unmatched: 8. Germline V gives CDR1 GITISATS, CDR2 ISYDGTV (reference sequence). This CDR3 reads CALWEVKDDYKKLF. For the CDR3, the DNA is TGTGCCTTGTGGGAGGTTAAGGATGATTATAAGAAACTCTTT.

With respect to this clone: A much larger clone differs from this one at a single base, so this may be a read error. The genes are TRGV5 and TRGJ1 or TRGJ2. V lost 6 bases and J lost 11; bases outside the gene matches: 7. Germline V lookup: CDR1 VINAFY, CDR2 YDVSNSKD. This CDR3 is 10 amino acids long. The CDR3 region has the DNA TGTGCCACCTGGCACGGGGAGAAACTCTTT. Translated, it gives CATWHGEKLF.